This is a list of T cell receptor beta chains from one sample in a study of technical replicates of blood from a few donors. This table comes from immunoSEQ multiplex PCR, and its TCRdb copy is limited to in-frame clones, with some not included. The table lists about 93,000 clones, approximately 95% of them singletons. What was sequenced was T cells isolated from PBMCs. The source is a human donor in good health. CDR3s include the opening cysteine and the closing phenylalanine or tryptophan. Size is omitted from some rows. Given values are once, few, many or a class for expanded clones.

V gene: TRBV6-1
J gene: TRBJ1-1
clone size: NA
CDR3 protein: CASSETGRVSEAFF

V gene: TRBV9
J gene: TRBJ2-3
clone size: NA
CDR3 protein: CASSVGRVGWADTQYF

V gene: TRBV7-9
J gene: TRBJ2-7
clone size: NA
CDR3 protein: CASSLGLLICEQYF

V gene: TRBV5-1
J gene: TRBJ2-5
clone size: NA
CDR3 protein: CASSEGLAGGPGETQYF

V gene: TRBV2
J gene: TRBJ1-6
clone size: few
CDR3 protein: CASSQSDRPNSPLHF

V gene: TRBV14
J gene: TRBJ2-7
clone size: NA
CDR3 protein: CASSRRQGYIEYF

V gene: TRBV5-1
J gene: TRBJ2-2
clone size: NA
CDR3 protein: CASSVGQSNTGELFF

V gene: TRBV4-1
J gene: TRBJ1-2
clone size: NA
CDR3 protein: CASSQPRRGDYGYTF

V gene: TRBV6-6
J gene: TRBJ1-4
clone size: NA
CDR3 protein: CASSRQTAGDEKLFF

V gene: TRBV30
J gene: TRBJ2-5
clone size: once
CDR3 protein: CAWSGGLAGGKTQYF

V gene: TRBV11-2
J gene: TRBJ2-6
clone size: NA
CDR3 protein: CASSLGQLSGANVLTF

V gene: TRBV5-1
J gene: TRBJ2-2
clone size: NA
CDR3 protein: CASSFEGDTGELFF

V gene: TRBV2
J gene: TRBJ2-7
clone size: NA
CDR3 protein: CASIESSYEQYF

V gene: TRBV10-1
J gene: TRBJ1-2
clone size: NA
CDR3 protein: CASNGPQANYGYTF

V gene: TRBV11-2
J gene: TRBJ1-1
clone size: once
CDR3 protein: CASSSGRSKAFF

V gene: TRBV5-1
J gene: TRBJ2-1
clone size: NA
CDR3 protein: CASSLALGRVNEQFF

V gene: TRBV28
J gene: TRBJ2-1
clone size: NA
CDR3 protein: CASSLPLQDKHNEQFF

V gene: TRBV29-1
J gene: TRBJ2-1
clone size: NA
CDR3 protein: CSVEGAGGGNEQFF

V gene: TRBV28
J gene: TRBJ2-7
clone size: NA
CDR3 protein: CASSPGTGGRGQYF

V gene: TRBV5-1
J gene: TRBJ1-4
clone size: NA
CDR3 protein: CASRPLSTNEKLFF

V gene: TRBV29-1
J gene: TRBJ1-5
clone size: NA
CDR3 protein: CSVVTGNQPQHF

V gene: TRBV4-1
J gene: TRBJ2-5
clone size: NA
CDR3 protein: CASSQEGGIGETQYF

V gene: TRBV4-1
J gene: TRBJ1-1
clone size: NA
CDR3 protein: CASSQTYPTGPEAFF

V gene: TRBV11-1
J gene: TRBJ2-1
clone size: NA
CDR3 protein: CASKPIASSSYNEQFF

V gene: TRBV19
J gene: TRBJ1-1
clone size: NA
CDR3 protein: CASTTPGQGDTEAFF

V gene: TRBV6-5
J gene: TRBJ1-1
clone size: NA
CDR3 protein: CASSPSPKMNTEAFF

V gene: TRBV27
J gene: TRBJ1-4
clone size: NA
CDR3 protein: CASGYLTSSLEKLFF

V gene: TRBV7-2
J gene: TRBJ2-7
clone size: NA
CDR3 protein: CASSLRRQVGEQYF

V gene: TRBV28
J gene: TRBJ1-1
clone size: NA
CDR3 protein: CASSWPSRGRNEAFF

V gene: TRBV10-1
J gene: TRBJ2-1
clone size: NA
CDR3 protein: CASSETKLWEKANEQFF

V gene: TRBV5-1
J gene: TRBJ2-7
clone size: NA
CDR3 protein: CASSSPTAGGEQYF

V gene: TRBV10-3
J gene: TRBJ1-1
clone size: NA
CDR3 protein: CAIRPTGTEAFF

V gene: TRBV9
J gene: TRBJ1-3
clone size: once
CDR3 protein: CASSRDRAGNTIYF

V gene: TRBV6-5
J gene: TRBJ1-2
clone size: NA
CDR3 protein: CASSYLAPASSYGYTF

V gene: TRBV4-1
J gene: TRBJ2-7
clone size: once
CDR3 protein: CASSQVEGSEQYF

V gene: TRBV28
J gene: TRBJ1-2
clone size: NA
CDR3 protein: CASRELNYGYTF

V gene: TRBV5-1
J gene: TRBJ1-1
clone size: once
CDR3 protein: CASSLATVNTEAFF

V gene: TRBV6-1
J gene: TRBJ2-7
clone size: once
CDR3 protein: CASSELRIQDSYEQYF

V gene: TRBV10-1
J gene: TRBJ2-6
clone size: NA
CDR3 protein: CASSEQASGANVLTF

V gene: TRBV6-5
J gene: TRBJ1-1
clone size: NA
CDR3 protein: CASRKTRNTEAFF

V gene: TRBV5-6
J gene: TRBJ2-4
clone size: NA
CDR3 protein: CASSSGGTDPAKNIQYF